The T cell receptor beta chain described here comes from a study of T cells after yellow fever vaccination. Background on the study: The authors prepared low-cell-number fractions using SMART-Seq v4 Ultra Low Input.

This CDR3 has 17 amino acids. The germline V and J ends were trimmed by 1 base and 1 base, with 14 bases remaining between them. Germline V gene lookup returns CDR1 MNHEY and CDR2 SVGAGI. TCR cDNA was made by 5'RACE template switching, adding a universal primer site and UMIs. A single record per CDR3 protein comes from TCRdb applying MiXCR to the 5' RACE reads. The sample holds around 300,000 distinct CDR3 sequences, about 4.5% seen once. In its sample, this clonotype was seen many times. Its target is unknown. Findings and limits, study-wide: At under 98% for CD4 and around 91% for CD8, most primary-vaccination clones showed up again after the booster. The study noted that FACS-sorted repertoires could contain abundant clonotypes contaminating from the bulk population.

The chain carries TRBV6-5 and TRBJ2-1, with D tentatively TRBD1 or TRBD2 (6 bases each). Sequenced material: PBMCs, taken 15 days after the yellow fever booster vaccination. The sequence came from a man younger than 35 who received the YFV17D yellow fever vaccine. CDR3: CASSYFGGYGSYNEQFF. The CDR3 nucleotides read TGTGCCAGCAGTTACTTCGGGGGCTATGGATCCTACAATGAGCAGTTCTTC.